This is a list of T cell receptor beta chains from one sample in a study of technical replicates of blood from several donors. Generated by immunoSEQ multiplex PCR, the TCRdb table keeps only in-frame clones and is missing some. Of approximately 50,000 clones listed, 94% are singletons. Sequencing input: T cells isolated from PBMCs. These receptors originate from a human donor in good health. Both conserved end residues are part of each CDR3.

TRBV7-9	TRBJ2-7	CASRVQASRREQYF
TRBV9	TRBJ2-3	CASSRVTDTQYF
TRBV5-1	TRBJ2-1	CASTIGQGGNEQFF
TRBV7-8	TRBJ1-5	CASSSTRLVGPTNQPQHF
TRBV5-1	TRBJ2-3	CASSSRGSTDTQYF
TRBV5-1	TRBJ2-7	CASSLLAEMVYEQYF
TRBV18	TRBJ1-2	CASSAPVGTGFLWGYTF
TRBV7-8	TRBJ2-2	CASSLAGTGRGVVTGELFF
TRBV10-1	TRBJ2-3	CASSEYAGTDTQYF
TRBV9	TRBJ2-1	CASSVGQGFNEQFF
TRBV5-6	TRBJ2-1	CASSLERRREQFF
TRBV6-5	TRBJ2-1	CASRPWESSYNEQFF
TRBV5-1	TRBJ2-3	CASSLVGSSTDTQYF
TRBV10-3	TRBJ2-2	CAISAGQGSTGELFF
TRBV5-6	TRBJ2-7	CASSLGGGAVEQYF
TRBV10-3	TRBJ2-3	CAISNGTSPQYF
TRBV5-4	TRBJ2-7	CASSQTGSYEQYF
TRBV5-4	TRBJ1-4	CASSDQGFRTNEKLFF
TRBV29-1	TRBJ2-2	CSVLTGELFF
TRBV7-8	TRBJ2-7	CASSPRTGVYYEQYF
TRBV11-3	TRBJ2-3	CASSKKGGDTQYF
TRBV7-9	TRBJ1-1	CASSAARGATAEAFF
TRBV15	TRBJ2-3	CATRGLAERSTDTQYF
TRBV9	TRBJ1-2	CASSVGTENYGYTF
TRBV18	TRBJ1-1	CASSPKYPGANTEAFF
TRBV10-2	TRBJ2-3	CASSEDPARFAGPIDTQYF
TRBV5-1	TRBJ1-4	CASSASGSRGEKLFF
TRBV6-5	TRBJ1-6	CASSYAGPINSPLHF
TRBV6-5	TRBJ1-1	CASSTPGHQNTEAFF
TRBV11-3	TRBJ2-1	CASSLDRGSYEQFF
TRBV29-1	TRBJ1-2	CSDLPGQGGFYTF
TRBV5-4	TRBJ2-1	CASSLGWLAEENEQFF
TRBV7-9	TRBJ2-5	CASSSSGQGVQETQYF
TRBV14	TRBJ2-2	CASSHLPGGPGELFF
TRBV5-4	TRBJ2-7	CASSLEGRNYEQYF
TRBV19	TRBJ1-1	CASSIGDEAFF
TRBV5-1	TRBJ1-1	CASSSGTANTEAFF
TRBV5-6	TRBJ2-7	CASSLASGSPLEQYF
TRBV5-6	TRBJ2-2	CASSLGIAGGTGELFF
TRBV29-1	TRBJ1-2	CSVDSGSPVYGYTF
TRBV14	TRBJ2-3	CASSQGSGTRSTDTQYF
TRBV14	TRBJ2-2	CASSQQGLAGVDTGELFF
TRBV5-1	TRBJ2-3	CASSPTGDRVSTDTQYF
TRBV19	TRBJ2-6	CASRDGGRGLRGANVLTF
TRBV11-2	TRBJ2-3	CASSLVTDTQYF
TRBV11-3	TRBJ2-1	CASSPDRNDEQFF
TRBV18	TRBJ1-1	CASSPSAQRNTEAFF
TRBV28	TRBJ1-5	CASNTERGASQPQHF
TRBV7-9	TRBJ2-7	CASSFNSRSGAASVLEQYF
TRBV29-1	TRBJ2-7	CSASRQGAWSYEQYF
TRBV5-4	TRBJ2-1	CASSAGLADNNEQFF
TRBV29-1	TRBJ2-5	CSVARGGPQETQYF
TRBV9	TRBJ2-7	CASTRTGTPYEQYF
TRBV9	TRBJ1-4	CASPREKLFF
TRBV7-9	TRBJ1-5	CASSKWTGEVNQPQHF
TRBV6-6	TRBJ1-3	CASSYDNSGTGNTIYF
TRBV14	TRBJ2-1	CASTRTGSSSNEQFF